This TCR beta chain was sequenced during a study of T cell responses to AZD1222 COVID-19 vaccine. Sequenced by immunoSEQ multiplex PCR; TCRdb stores in-frame clones only, minus some. The data hold 85,000 or so clones, with 86% observed a single time. Analyses pooled second doses at about 4 or about 12 weeks. With regard to this clone: Its matching antigen is unknown.

General study points: CD4 TCRs covered the whole spike, strongest at regions 160-218 and 743-854. In the spike-specific TCR repertoire, nearly half reportedly target unmutated variant regions. Donors in the cohort were predominantly white British and more often female, and clonal diversity was possibly underestimated.

The V end was cut by 3 bases, the J end by 0 bases, with 8 bases between. Germline V gene lookup returns CDR1 MDHEN and CDR2 SYDVKM. The CDR3 covers 14 residues. This sequence joins TRBV28 and TRBJ2-5; D unresolved. Source: peripheral blood, taken 28 days after the second AZD1222 dose. This receptor was obtained from an adult who received the AZD1222 COVID-19 vaccine. In DNA, the CDR3 is TGTGCCAGCAGTTTTAGTCCAGACCAAGAGACCCAGTACTTC. Amino acids: CASSFSPDQETQYF.